This entry lists 5 T cell receptor beta chains sequenced from one sample in a study of blood T cell repertoires in COVID-19. Measured with immunoSEQ multiplex PCR; TCRdb has only the in-frame clones, and not every one. The sample shows about 410,000 clones, 80% to 90% of them seen only once. Input material: peripheral blood. These receptor sequences come from a young woman with active or convalescent COVID-19.

This chain joins TRBV10-3 and TRBJ2-7; 7 bases are a match to TRBD2. Unmatched junction bases numbered 8, after V lost 0 bases and J lost 0 bases. There are 17 residues in the CDR3. Germline-derived CDR1 and CDR2 are ENHRY and SYGVKD. CDR3 region: CAISESLAGAASYEQYF. DNA for the CDR3: TGTGCCATCAGTGAGTCCCTTGCGGGAGCAGCCTCCTACGAGCAGTACTTC.

The chain recombines TRBV18 with TRBJ2-1; 10 nucleotides line up with TRBD2. The ends lost 2 bases at V and 2 bases at J; junction bases unmatched: 6. In germline, CDR1 is KGHSH, CDR2 LQKENI. The CDR3 runs 17 residues. CDR3 loop: CASSPSGRALPYNEQFF. The CDR3 nucleotides are TGTGCCAGCTCACCAAGCGGGAGGGCCCTACCCTACAATGAGCAGTTCTTC.

The chain uses TRBV19 and TRBJ1-1; TRBD1 might be the D (6 bases). CDR3 size: 14 residues. Germline CDR1 is LNHDA and CDR2 is SQIVND (reference sequence). Trimming removed 6 bases at V and 5 bases at J, with 16 bases between. DNA of the CDR3: TGTGCCAGTAGGGGGACATGGGTAAGAACTGAAGCTTTCTTT. It codes for CASRGTWVRTEAFF.

This sequence joins TRBV4-2 and TRBJ2-1; 8 nucleotides line up with TRBD1. Germline CDR1 reads LGHNA; CDR2 reads YNFKEQ. This CDR3 has 17 amino acids. V was clipped by 1 base and J by 3 bases; unmatched bases: 8. CDR3 residues: CASSQARARGLYNEQFF. The CDR3 region has the DNA TGTGCCAGCAGCCAAGCGCGGGCCAGGGGGCTCTACAATGAGCAGTTCTTC.

Turning to this clone: Other DNA sequences of this sample code for an identical CDR3. The V and J genes are TRBV7-2 and TRBJ1-5; D is ambiguous. The CDR3 loop spans 15 amino acids. Germline values: CDR1 SGHTA, CDR2 FQGNSA. V was clipped by 5 bases and J by 2 bases, with 13 bases between them. DNA of the CDR3: TGTGCCAGCAGCACCCAGTCCCAGGGCAATCAGCCCCAGCATTTT. This encodes CASSTQSQGNQPQHF.